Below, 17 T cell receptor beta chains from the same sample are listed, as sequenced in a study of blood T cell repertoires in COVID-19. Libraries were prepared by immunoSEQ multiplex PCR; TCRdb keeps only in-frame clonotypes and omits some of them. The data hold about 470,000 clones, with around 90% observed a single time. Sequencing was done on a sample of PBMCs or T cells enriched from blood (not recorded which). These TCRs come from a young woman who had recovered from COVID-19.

CDR3 in amino acids: CSVARVAGVYNEQFF. The CDR3 nucleotides are TGCAGCGTGGCGAGGGTAGCGGGGGTTTACAATGAGCAGTTCTTC. The V gene is TRBV29-1, the J gene TRBJ2-1; 9 bases align to TRBD2. J was trimmed by 4 bases and V by 6 bases; bases with no gene match: 10. Germline V gives CDR1 SQVTM, CDR2 ANQGSEA. The CDR3 consists of 15 residues.

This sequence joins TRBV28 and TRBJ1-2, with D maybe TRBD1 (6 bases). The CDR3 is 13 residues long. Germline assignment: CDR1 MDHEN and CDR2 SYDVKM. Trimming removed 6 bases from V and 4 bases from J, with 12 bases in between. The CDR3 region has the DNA TGTGCCAGCAGGAACGACAGGCTCTATGGCTACACCTTC. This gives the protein CASRNDRLYGYTF.

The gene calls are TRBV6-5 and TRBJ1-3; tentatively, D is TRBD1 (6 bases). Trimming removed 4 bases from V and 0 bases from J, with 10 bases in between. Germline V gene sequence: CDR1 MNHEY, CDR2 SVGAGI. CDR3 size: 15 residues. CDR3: CASSLQGSSGNTIYF. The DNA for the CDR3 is TGTGCCAGCAGTTTACAGGGTTCCTCTGGAAACACCATATATTTT.

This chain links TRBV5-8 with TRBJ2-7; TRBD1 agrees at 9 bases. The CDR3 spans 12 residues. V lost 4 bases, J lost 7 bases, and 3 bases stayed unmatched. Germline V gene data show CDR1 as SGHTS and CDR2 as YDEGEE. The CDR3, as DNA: TGTGCCAGCAGCCAAGGACAGGGGGAGCAGTACTTC. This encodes CASSQGQGEQYF.

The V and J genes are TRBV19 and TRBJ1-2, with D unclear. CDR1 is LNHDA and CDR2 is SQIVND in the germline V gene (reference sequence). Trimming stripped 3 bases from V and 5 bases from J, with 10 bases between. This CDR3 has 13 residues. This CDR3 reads CASSITVRYGYTF. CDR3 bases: TGTGCCAGTAGTATCACGGTTCGGTATGGCTACACCTTC.

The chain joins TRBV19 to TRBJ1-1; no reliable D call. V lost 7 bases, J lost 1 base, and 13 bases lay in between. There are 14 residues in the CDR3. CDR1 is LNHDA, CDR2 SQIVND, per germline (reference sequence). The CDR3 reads CASTLGPQNTEAFF. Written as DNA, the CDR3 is TGTGCCAGTACCCTAGGTCCCCAGAACACTGAAGCTTTCTTT.

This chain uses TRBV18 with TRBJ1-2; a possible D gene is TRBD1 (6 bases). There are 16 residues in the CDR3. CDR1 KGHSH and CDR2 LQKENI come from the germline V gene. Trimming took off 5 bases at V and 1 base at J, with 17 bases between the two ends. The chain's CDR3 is CASSAIRGTLNYGYTF. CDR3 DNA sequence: TGTGCCAGCTCAGCCATCAGGGGTACCCTTAACTATGGCTACACCTTC.

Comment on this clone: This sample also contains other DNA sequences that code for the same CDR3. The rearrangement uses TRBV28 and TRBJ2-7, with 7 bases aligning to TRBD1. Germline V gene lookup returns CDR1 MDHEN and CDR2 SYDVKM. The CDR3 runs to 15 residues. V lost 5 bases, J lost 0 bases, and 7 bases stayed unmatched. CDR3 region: CASSPPGGSSYEQYF. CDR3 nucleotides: TGTGCCAGCAGTCCCCCAGGGGGAAGCTCCTACGAGCAGTACTTC.

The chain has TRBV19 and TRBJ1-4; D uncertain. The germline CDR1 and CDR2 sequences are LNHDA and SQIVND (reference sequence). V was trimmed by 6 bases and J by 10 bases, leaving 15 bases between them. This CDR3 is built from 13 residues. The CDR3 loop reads CASRRGSGAKLFF. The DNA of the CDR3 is TGTGCCAGTAGGAGAGGATCGGGTGCAAAACTGTTTTTT.

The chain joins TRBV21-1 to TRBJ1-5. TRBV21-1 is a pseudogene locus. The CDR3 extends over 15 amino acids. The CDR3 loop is CASPQRAGAAQPQHF. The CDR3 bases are TGTGCCAGCCCCCAAAGGGCGGGGGCAGCTCAGCCCCAGCATTTT.

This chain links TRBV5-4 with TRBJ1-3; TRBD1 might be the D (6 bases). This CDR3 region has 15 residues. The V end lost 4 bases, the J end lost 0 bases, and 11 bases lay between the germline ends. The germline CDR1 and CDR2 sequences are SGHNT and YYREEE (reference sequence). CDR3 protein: CASSLGGASGNTIYF. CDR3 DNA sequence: TGTGCCAGCAGCCTTGGGGGGGCCTCTGGAAACACCATATATTTT.

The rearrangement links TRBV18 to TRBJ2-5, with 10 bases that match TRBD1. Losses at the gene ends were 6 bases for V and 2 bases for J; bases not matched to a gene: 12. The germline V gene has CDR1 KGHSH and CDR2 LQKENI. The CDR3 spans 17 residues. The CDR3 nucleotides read TGTGCCAGCTCCCCCCGAGGACAGGGGGTCCTTCAAGAGACCCAGTACTTC. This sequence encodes CASSPRGQGVLQETQYF.

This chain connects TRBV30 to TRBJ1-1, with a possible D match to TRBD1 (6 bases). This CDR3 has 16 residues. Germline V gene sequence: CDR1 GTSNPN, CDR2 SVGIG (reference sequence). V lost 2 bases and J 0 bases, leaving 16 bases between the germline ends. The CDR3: CAWSPETGGMNTEAFF. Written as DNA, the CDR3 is TGTGCCTGGAGTCCCGAGACAGGCGGAATGAACACTGAAGCTTTCTTT.

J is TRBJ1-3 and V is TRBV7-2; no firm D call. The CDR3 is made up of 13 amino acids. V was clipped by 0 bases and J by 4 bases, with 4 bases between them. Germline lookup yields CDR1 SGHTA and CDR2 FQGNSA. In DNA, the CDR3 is TGTGCCAGCAGCTTAGCTGCGGGAAACACCATATATTTT. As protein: CASSLAAGNTIYF.

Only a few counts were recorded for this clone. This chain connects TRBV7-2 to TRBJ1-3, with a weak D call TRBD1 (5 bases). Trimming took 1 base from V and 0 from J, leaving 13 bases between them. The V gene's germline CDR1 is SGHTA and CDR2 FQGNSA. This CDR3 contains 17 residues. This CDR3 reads CASSLGNRLSSGNTIYF. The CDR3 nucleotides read TGTGCCAGCAGCTTAGGTAACAGGTTGAGCTCTGGAAACACCATATATTTT.

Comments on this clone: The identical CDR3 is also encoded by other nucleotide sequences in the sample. The CDR3 sequence is CASSLGLSEAFF. DNA for the CDR3: TGTGCCAGCAGCTTAGGGCTTTCTGAAGCTTTCTTT. This sequence joins TRBV7-8 and TRBJ1-1; no reliable D call. The CDR3 runs 12 residues. Looked up from germline, CDR1 is SGHVS and CDR2 is FQNEAQ. The ends were cut back, 1 base at V and 6 bases at J, with 6 bases in the middle.

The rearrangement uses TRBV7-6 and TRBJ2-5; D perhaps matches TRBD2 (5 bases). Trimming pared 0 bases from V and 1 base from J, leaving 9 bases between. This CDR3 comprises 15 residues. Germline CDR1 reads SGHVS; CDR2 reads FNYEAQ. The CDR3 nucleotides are TGTGCCAGCAGCTTAGCGCGGGCAGGCCAAGAGACCCAGTACTTC. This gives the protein CASSLARAGQETQYF.